This T cell receptor beta chain is from a study of blood T cells in healthy people across ages. Study results and limitations: Estimates based on one million T cells were treated as lower bounds. Diversity was higher, and naive CD4+ cells more numerous, in long-lived donors than in aged donors. The unsorted PBMCs prevented any conclusive comparison of naive versus antigen-experienced cells.

A word on this clonotype: Its antigen is not identified.

A J-beta primer mix and a sample-barcoded 5' primer were used in a second PCR of roughly 6 to 11 cycles. Every cDNA molecule carried a tag from a template-switch adaptor bearing 12 random nucleotides. TCRdb redid the calling of the 5' RACE reads with MiXCR, one entry per CDR3 protein. The sample records 450,000 to 700,000 distinct CDR3 sequences, roughly 28% being singletons. Sequencing was done on a sample of blood. The sequence came from a woman in her 70s in good health.

DNA for the CDR3: TGTGCCAGCAGCACCCAGGGGCTCCCTAACTATGGCTACACCTTC. Protein sequence: CASSTQGLPNYGYTF. This chain joins TRBV13 and TRBJ1-2; possible D gene TRBD1, 6 bases. CDR1 and CDR2 from the germline V gene are PRHDT and FYEKMQ (reference sequence). This CDR3 has 15 residues. V lost 5 bases and J 0 bases, leaving 13 bases between the germline ends.